These 3 T cell receptor beta chains share one sample of origin, sequenced in a study of T cell repertoires in cytomegalovirus infection. Their antigens remain unidentified. TCRdb independently ran MiXCR on the reads; one entry per CDR3 protein. Among some 900,000 distinct CDR3 sequences listed, 32% were seen once. Sequencing was performed on cultured CD8+ T cells from PBMCs, taken from culture after CMV antigen stimulation. These receptors were taken from a human donor in good health (CMV status not recorded). Some clones in this sample may be carry-over from other donors' samples.

This clonotype has a handful of counts. The rearrangement joins TRBV4-3 to TRBJ2-3; 8 nucleotides match TRBD1. V lost 1 base and J lost 7; bases outside the gene matches: 4. There are 14 residues in the CDR3. Germline CDR1 and CDR2: LGHNA and YSLEER. The DNA for the CDR3 is TGCGCCAGCAGCCAAGCCCAGGGGGCGCATACGCAGTATTTT. This encodes CASSQAQGAHTQYF.

This clonotype was detected ten times or more. J is TRBJ2-2 and V is TRBV7-8, with 7 positions matching TRBD2. CDR1 is SGHVS, CDR2 FQNEAQ, per germline. V lost 0 bases to trimming and J lost 0 bases; unmatched junction nucleotides: 4. The CDR3 runs 17 residues. The CDR3, as DNA: TGTGCCAGCAGCTTAGCGTCTAGCGGAGCGAACACCGGGGAGCTGTTTTTT. Its protein product is CASSLASSGANTGELFF.

This clonotype was seen ten or more times. This chain joins TRBV7-2 and TRBJ2-5; possibly TRBD1 or TRBD2 for D (6 bases each). V lost 1 base to trimming and J lost 4 bases, with 13 bases between them. The CDR3 is 15 amino acids. The germline V gene has CDR1 SGHTA and CDR2 FQGNSA. In DNA form, the CDR3 reads TGTGCCAGCAGCTTAGTACAGGGAGGTCGAGAGACCCAGTACTTC. Amino acid sequence: CASSLVQGGRETQYF. Based on the CDR3 plus reference TRBV7-2 and TRBJ2-5, the full variable domain is GAGVSQSPSNKVTEKGKDVELRCDPISGHTALYWYRQSLGQGLEFLIYFQGNSAPDKSGLPSDRFSAERTGGSVSTLTIQRTQQEDSAVYLCASSLVQGGRETQYFGPGTRLLVL.